The rows below give T cell receptor beta chains drawn from one sample of a study of CD8+ T cells in alopecia areata. TCRdb's table, derived via immunoSEQ multiplex PCR, lists solely in-frame clones and lacks some. This sample yields around 180,000 clones, of which about three fifths are seen a single time; just over 1% belongs to the top ten. The sequencing here drew on CD4+ T cells sorted from blood, taken at week 24, from a patient treated with tofacitinib. These receptors originate from a human donor with alopecia areata. Each CDR3 is given with its conserved first and last residue. The D gene is left open where the match is weak. Not all rows give a size; the values are once, few, many and, for expanded clones, a class.

j_gene: TRBJ2-3; v_gene: TRBV2; d_gene: .; abundance: once; CDR3nt: TGTGCCAGCGGGACTCTTGGCCGCACAGATACGCAGTATTTT; CDR3aa: CASGTLGRTDTQYF
j_gene: TRBJ1-6; v_gene: TRBV2; d_gene: .; abundance: .; CDR3nt: TGTGCCAGCAGTGGGACCGTTAATTCACCCCTCCACTTT; CDR3aa: CASSGTVNSPLHF
j_gene: TRBJ2-2; v_gene: TRBV19; d_gene: .; abundance: many; CDR3nt: TGTGCCACCAGTCTGGGGGGCGGCACCGGGGAGCTGTTTTTT; CDR3aa: CATSLGGGTGELFF
j_gene: TRBJ2-5; v_gene: TRBV15; d_gene: .; abundance: once; CDR3nt: TGTGCCACCAGCAGAACAGGGACTCCGAGAGAGACCCAGTACTTC; CDR3aa: CATSRTGTPRETQYF
j_gene: TRBJ1-3; v_gene: TRBV27; d_gene: .; abundance: .; CDR3nt: TGTGCCAGCAGTTTAACGCGGCCGGCGGACCGAGGGGACACCATATATTTT; CDR3aa: CASSLTRPADRGDTIYF
j_gene: TRBJ1-2; v_gene: TRBV25-1; d_gene: .; abundance: .; CDR3nt: TGTGCCAGCAGGCCAACAGCCGCTAACTATGGCTACACCTTC; CDR3aa: CASRPTAANYGYTF
j_gene: TRBJ1-2; v_gene: TRBV20-1; d_gene: .; abundance: once; CDR3nt: TGCAGTGCTGGCCCGAATGGCTACACCTTC; CDR3aa: CSAGPNGYTF
j_gene: TRBJ1-1; v_gene: TRBV30; d_gene: .; abundance: .; CDR3nt: TGTGCCTGCAGGGTAGACATGAACACTGAAGCTTTCTTT; CDR3aa: CACRVDMNTEAFF
j_gene: TRBJ2-4; v_gene: TRBV2; d_gene: .; abundance: .; CDR3nt: TGTGCCAGCAGGTCGCTAGCCAAAAACATTCAGTACTTC; CDR3aa: CASRSLAKNIQYF
j_gene: TRBJ1-4; v_gene: TRBV7-6; d_gene: .; abundance: .; CDR3nt: TGTGCCAGCAGCCCACGTGTGGGGTCTAATGAAAAACTGTTTTTT; CDR3aa: CASSPRVGSNEKLFF
j_gene: TRBJ2-3; v_gene: TRBV29-1; d_gene: TRBD1; abundance: .; CDR3nt: TGCATCGTCCGGAGACAGGGGGTAAATACGCAGTATTTT; CDR3aa: CIVRRQGVNTQYF
j_gene: TRBJ1-2; v_gene: TRBV29-1; d_gene: TRBD1; abundance: .; CDR3nt: TGCAGCGCCGCAAGGGGAGGGGGCGCAGGCTACACCTTC; CDR3aa: CSAARGGGAGYTF
j_gene: TRBJ1-5; v_gene: TRBV2; d_gene: .; abundance: few; CDR3nt: TGTGCCAGCAGTGCGGCAGGGAATCAGCCCCAGCATTTT; CDR3aa: CASSAAGNQPQHF
j_gene: TRBJ1-4; v_gene: TRBV29-1; d_gene: .; abundance: .; CDR3nt: TGCAGCGTTCGAGGCCGGCAGAATGAAAAACTGTTTTTT; CDR3aa: CSVRGRQNEKLFF
j_gene: TRBJ1-1; v_gene: TRBV30; d_gene: TRBD1; abundance: .; CDR3nt: TGTGCCTGCCAGGGACAGATGAACACTGAAGCTTTCTTT; CDR3aa: CACQGQMNTEAFF
j_gene: TRBJ1-5; v_gene: TRBV6-5; d_gene: .; abundance: .; CDR3nt: TGTGCCAGCTCTCTTAGCAATCAGCCCCAGCATTTT; CDR3aa: CASSLSNQPQHF
j_gene: TRBJ2-5; v_gene: TRBV29-1; d_gene: .; abundance: .; CDR3nt: TGCAGCGTTCGGGGGTTCGAGACCCAGTACTTC; CDR3aa: CSVRGFETQYF
j_gene: TRBJ1-6; v_gene: TRBV30; d_gene: .; abundance: .; CDR3nt: TGTGCCTGGAGTGTTGACACCCTCCACTTT; CDR3aa: CAWSVDTLHF
j_gene: TRBJ2-7; v_gene: TRBV29-1; d_gene: TRBD1; abundance: .; CDR3nt: TGCAGCGTCGCCGGGGAGGGACAGGGGGCGAGTGAGCAGTACTTC; CDR3aa: CSVAGEGQGASEQYF
j_gene: TRBJ2-1; v_gene: TRBV7-2; d_gene: .; abundance: few; CDR3nt: TGTGCCAGCAGCCGACCAGTTGAGCGCAATGAGCAGTTCTTC; CDR3aa: CASSRPVERNEQFF
j_gene: TRBJ1-2; v_gene: TRBV30; d_gene: .; abundance: .; CDR3nt: TGTGCCTGGAGTGGCGGGGCTGGCTATGGCTACACCTTC; CDR3aa: CAWSGGAGYGYTF
j_gene: TRBJ1-2; v_gene: TRBV29-1; d_gene: .; abundance: few; CDR3nt: TGCAGCGTAGGTCTGGGGGGGGCGCGGAGCTATGGCTACACCTTC; CDR3aa: CSVGLGGARSYGYTF
j_gene: TRBJ1-1; v_gene: TRBV29-1; d_gene: TRBD1; abundance: once; CDR3nt: TGCAGCGGCTGGGGACAGGTTAACACTGAAGCTTTCTTT; CDR3aa: CSGWGQVNTEAFF
j_gene: TRBJ2-2; v_gene: TRBV29-1; d_gene: .; abundance: few; CDR3nt: TGCAGCGTTGTCGACGGACCCCCGAACACCGGGGAGCTGTTTTTT; CDR3aa: CSVVDGPPNTGELFF
j_gene: TRBJ2-5; v_gene: TRBV5-1; d_gene: .; abundance: .; CDR3nt: TGCGCCAGCAGCGGGCCGAGGGAGACCCAGTACTTC; CDR3aa: CASSGPRETQYF
j_gene: TRBJ1-2; v_gene: TRBV4-3; d_gene: .; abundance: .; CDR3nt: TGCGCCAGCAGCCCAAAGGAGCACTATGGCTACACCTTC; CDR3aa: CASSPKEHYGYTF
j_gene: TRBJ1-2; v_gene: TRBV29-1; d_gene: .; abundance: .; CDR3nt: TGCAGCGTTGAAATAGGACAGTCCTCGGGGGGCTACACCTTC; CDR3aa: CSVEIGQSSGGYTF
j_gene: TRBJ1-6; v_gene: TRBV6-1; d_gene: .; abundance: .; CDR3nt: TGTGCCAGCATACTAGGGAGCTCCTATAATTCACCCCTCCACTTT; CDR3aa: CASILGSSYNSPLHF
j_gene: TRBJ2-1; v_gene: TRBV29-1; d_gene: TRBD2; abundance: .; CDR3nt: TGCAGCGTTGTAATATTTCTAGCGGGGGGCAATGAGCAGTTCTTC; CDR3aa: CSVVIFLAGGNEQFF
j_gene: TRBJ2-6; v_gene: TRBV9; d_gene: .; abundance: .; CDR3nt: TGTGCCAGCAGCGTAGCAAGCTCTGGGGCCAACGTCCTGACTTTC; CDR3aa: CASSVASSGANVLTF
j_gene: TRBJ1-4; v_gene: TRBV4-2; d_gene: TRBD1; abundance: .; CDR3nt: TGTGCCAGCACCCGGACAGGGTCCAATGAAAAACTGTTTTTT; CDR3aa: CASTRTGSNEKLFF
j_gene: TRBJ2-1; v_gene: TRBV4-3; d_gene: .; abundance: .; CDR3nt: TGCGCCAGCAGCCAAGGTGGGAGAAGCAATGAGCAGTTCTTC; CDR3aa: CASSQGGRSNEQFF